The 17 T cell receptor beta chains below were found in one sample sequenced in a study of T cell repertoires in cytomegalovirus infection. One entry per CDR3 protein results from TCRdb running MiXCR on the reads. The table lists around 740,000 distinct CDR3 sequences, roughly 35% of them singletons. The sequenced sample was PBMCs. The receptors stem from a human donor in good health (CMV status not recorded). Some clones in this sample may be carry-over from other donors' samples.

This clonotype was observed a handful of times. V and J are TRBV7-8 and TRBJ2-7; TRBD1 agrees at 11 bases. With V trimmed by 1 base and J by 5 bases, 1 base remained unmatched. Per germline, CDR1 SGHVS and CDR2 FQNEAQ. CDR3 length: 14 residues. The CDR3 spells CASSLGTGGNEQYF. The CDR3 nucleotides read TGTGCCAGCAGCTTAGGGACAGGGGGCAACGAGCAGTACTTC.

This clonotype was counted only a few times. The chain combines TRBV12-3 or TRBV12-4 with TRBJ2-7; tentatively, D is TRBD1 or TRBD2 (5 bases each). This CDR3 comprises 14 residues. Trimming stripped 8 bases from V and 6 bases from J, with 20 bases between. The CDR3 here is CASSLQGAVIEQYF. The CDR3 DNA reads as TGTGCCAGCTCCCTCCAGGGAGCGGTAATCGAGCAGTACTTC.

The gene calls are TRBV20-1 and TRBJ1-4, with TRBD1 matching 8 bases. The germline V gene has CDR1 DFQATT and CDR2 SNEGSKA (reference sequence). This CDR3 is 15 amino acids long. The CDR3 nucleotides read TGCATTGCCAACCGCGGACAGGGCCTTAATGAAAAACTGTTTTTT. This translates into CIANRGQGLNEKLFF.

CDR3 coding DNA: TGTGCCAGTAGTATAGACAGGGACACTGAAGCTTTCTTT. It specifies CASSIDRDTEAFF. The rearrangement uses TRBV19 and TRBJ1-1, with D possibly being TRBD1 (5 bases). V lost 0 bases to trimming and J lost 3 bases, with 5 bases between them. Germline V CDR1 and CDR2: LNHDA, SQIVND (reference sequence). This CDR3 has 13 amino acids. Full variable domain (missing parts from reference TRBV19 and TRBJ1-1): DGGITQSPKYLFRKEGQNVTLSCEQNLNHDAMYWYRQDPGQGLRLIYYSQIVNDFQKGDIAEGYSVSREKKESFPLTVTSAQKNPTAFYLCASSIDRDTEAFFGQGTRLTVV.

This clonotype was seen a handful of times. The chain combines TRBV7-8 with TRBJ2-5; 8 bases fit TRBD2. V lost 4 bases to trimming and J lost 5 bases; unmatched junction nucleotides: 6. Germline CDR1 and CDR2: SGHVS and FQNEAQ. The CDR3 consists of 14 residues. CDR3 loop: CASSYGGALETQYF. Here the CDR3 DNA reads TGTGCCAGCAGCTACGGGGGGGCCTTGGAGACCCAGTACTTC. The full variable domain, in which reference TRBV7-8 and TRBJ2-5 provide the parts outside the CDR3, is GAGVSQSPRYKVAKRGQDVALRCDPISGHVSLFWYQQALGQGPEFLTYFQNEAQLDKSGLPSDRFFAERPEGSVSTLKIQRTQQEDSAVYLCASSYGGALETQYFGPGTRLLVL.

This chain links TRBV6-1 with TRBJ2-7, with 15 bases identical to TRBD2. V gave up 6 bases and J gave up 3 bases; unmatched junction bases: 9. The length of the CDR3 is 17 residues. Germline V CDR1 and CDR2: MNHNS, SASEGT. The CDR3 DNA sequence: TGTGCCAGCAGCCGGACTAGCGGGGGGGCGATGAGCTACGAGCAGTACTTC. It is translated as CASSRTSGGAMSYEQYF.

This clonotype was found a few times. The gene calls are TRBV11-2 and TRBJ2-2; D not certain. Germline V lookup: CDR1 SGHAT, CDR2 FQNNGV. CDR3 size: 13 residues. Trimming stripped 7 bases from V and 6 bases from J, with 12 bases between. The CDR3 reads CASTPTFAGELFF. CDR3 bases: TGTGCCAGCACCCCAACCTTCGCCGGGGAGCTGTTTTTT.

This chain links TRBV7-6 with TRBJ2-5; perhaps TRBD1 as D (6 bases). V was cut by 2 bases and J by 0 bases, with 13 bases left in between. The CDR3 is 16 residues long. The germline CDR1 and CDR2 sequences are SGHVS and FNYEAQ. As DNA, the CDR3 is TGTGCCAGCAGCTTATGGGCCGGGACAAACCAAGAGACCCAGTACTTC. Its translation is CASSLWAGTNQETQYF.

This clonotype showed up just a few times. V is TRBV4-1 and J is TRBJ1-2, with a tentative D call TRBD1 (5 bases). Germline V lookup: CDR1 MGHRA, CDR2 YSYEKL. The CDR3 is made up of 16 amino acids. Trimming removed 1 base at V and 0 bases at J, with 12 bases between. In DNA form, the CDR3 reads TGCGCCAGCAGCCAAGTGGTACAGGCCCCTAACTATGGCTACACCTTC. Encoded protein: CASSQVVQAPNYGYTF.

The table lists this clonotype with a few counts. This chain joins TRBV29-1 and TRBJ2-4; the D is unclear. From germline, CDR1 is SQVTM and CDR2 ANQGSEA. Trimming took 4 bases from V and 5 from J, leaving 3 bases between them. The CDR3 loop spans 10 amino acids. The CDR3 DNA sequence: TGCAGCGTTGCGGAAAACATTCAGTACTTC. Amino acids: CSVAENIQYF.

The CDR3 nucleotides are TGTGCCAGCAGTTTAAACCCGCGGGAGCAGTTCTTC. As protein: CASSLNPREQFF. The J gene is TRBJ2-1, the V gene TRBV6-2 or TRBV6-3; D uncertain. This CDR3 contains 12 residues. Per the germline V gene, CDR1 is MNHEY and CDR2 is SVGEGT. The ends were cut back, 4 bases at V and 10 bases at J, with 11 bases in the middle.

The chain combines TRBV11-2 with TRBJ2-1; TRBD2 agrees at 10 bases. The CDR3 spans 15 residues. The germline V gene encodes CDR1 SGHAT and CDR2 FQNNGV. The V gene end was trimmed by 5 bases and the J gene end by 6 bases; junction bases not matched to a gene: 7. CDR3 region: CASSEVASGSNEQFF. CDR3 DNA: TGTGCCAGCAGCGAAGTGGCTAGCGGGAGCAATGAGCAGTTCTTC.

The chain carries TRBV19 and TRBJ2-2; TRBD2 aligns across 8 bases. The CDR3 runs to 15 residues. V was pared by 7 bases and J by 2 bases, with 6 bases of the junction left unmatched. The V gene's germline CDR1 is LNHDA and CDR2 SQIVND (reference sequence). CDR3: CASKGLATNTGELFF. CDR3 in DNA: TGTGCCAGTAAAGGACTAGCCACTAACACCGGGGAGCTGTTTTTT. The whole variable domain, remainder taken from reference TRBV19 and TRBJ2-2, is DGGITQSPKYLFRKEGQNVTLSCEQNLNHDAMYWYRQDPGQGLRLIYYSQIVNDFQKGDIAEGYSVSREKKESFPLTVTSAQKNPTAFYLCASKGLATNTGELFFGEGSRLTVL.

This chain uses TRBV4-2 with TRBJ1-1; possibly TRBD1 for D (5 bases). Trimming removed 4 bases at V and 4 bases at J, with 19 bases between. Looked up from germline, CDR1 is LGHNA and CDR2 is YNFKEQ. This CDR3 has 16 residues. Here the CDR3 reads CASSPHGAGPITEAFF. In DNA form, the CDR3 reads TGTGCCAGCAGCCCACACGGGGCAGGGCCAATCACTGAAGCTTTCTTT.

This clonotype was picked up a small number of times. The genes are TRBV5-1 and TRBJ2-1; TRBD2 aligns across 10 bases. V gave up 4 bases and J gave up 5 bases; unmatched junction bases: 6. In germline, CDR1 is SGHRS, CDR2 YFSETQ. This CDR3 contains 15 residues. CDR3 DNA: TGCGCCAGCAGCGCCGGGACTAGCGTCGACAATGAGCAGTTCTTC. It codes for CASSAGTSVDNEQFF.

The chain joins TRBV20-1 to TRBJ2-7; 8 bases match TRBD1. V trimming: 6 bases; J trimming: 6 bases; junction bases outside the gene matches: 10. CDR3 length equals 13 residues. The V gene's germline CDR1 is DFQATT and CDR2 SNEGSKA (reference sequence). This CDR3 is CSASPDRVGEQYF. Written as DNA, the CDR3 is TGCAGTGCCTCTCCGGACAGGGTAGGCGAGCAGTACTTC.

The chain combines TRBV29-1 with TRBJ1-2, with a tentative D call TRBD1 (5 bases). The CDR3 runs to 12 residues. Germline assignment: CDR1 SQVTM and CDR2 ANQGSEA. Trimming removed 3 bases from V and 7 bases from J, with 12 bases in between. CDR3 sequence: CSVDQGFSGYTF. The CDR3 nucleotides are TGCAGCGTTGACCAGGGCTTCTCTGGCTACACCTTC.